What follows is one T cell receptor (beta chain) and its context. This sample is part of a study of control samples from healthy donors and cancer patients. The repertoire was sequenced with immunoSEQ multiplex PCR; TCRdb's copy has only in-frame clones and lacks some. The sample records some 20,000 clones, about four fifths being singletons. V was pared by 3 bases and J by 6 bases, with 2 bases of the junction left unmatched. The CDR3 contains 13 residues. The V gene's germline CDR1 is SGHTA and CDR2 FQGNSA. This rearrangement joins TRBV7-2 to TRBJ1-2; TRBD1 matches 9 bases. The sequence came from a man at least 80 years old with head and neck cancer. Sequencing was carried out using PBMCs. DNA of the CDR3: TGTGCCAGCAGCTTGGGACAGGGTCATGGCTACACCTTC. Residues: CASSLGQGHGYTF.